Below, one T cell receptor (beta chain) is given with its context. Its antigen is undetermined. This entry belongs to a study of shared clonotypes between healthy human individuals. Authors' methods: With immunoSEQ giving junction-only sequences and no quality scores, filtering differed. The data were produced by immunoSEQ multiplex PCR, yet TCRdb's version contains in-frame clones alone and is incomplete. D and trimming come from the DNA, and the V and J calls and clone size come from that table. Among about 2.4 million clones listed, more than 85% were seen once. Subsets obtained from CD4+ cells comprised CD45RA+ naive and CD45RA-negative memory cells. The CDR3 covers 16 residues. The germline V gene encodes CDR1 MRHNA and CDR2 SNTAGT. V lost 6 bases and J 0 bases, leaving 12 bases between the germline ends. Study-level findings and limits: In contrast to clonotypes shared by all four donors, non-shared clonotypes had lower generation probabilities.

Sequenced material: naive CD4+ T cells from PBMCs. Subset noted: CD45RA+ positively selected. The chain is built from TRBV6-4 and TRBJ2-6; D is ambiguous. The receptor's source is a man aged 18 to 29 in good health. Some clones in this sample may be carry-over from other donors' samples. CDR3 sequence (DNA): TGTGCCAGCAGCCCCTCCTGGAGCTCTGGGGCCAACGTCCTGACTTTC. This codes for CASSPSWSSGANVLTF.